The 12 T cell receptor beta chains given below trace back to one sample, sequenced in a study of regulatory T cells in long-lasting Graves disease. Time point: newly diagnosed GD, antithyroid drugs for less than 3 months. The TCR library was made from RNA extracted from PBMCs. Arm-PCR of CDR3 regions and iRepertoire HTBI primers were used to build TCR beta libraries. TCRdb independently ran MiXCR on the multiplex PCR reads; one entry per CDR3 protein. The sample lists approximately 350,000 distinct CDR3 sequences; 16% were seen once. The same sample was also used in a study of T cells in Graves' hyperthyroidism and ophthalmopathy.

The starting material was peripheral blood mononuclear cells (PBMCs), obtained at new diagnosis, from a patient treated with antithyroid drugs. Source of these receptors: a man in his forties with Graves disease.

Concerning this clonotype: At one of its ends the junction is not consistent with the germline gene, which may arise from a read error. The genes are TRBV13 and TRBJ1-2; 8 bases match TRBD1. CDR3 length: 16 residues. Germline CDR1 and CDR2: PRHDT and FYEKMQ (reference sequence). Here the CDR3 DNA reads TGTGCCAGCAGCCCCCCTCCGGAACAGGGGGACTATAGCTACACCTTC. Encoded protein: CASSPPPEQGDYSYTF.

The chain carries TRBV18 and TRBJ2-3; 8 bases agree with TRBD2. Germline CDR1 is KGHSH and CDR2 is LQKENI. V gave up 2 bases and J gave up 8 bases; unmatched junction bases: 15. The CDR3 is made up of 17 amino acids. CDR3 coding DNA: TGTGCCAGCTCACCAAAATCACTAGCGGAGAGCATTCGTACGCAGTATTTT. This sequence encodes CASSPKSLAESIRTQYF.

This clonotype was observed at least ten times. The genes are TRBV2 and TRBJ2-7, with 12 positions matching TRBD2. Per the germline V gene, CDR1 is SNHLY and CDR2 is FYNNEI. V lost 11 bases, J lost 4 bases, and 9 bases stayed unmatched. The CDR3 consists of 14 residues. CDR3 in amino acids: CAGRKTSGGYEQYF. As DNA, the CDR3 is TGTGCCGGACGAAAGACTAGCGGGGGATACGAGCAGTACTTC.

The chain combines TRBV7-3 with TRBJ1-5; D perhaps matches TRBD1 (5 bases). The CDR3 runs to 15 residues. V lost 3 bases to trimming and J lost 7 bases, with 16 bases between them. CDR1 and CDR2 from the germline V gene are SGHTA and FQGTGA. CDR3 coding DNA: TGTGCCAGCAGCTTCGCAGGTCCAGGGTGGCAGCCCCAGCATTTT. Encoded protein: CASSFAGPGWQPQHF.

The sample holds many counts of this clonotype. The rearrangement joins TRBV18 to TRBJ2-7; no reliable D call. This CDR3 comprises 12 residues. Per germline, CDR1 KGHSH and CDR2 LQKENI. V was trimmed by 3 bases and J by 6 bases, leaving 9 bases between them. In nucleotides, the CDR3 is TGTGCCAGCTCACCCGGAGCTTCCGAGCAGTACTTC. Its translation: CASSPGASEQYF.

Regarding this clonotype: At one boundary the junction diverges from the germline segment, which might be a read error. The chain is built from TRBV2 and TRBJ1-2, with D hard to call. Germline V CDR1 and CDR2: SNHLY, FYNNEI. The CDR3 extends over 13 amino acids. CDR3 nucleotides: TGTGCCAGCACCGAGGGAGGAAACTGTGGCTACACCTTC. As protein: CASTEGGNCGYTF.

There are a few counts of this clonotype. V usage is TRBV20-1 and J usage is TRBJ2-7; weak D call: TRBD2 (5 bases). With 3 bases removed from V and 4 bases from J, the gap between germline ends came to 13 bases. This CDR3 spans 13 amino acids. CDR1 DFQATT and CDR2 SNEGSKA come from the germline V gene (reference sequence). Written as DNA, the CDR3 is TGCAGTGCTAGGAGGACTCTTTGGTACGAGCAGTACTTC. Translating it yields CSARRTLWYEQYF.

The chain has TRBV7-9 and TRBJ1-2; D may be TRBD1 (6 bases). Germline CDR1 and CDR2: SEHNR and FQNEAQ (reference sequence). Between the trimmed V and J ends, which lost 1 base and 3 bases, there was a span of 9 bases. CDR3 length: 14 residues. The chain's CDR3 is CASSLGNRDYGYTF. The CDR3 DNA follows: TGTGCCAGCAGCTTAGGCAACAGGGACTATGGCTACACCTTC. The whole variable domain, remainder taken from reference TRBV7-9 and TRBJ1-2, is DTGVSQNPRHKITKRGQNVTFRCDPISEHNRLYWYRQTLGQGPEFLTYFQNEAQLEKSRLLSDRFSAERPKGSFSTLEIQRTEQGDSAMYLCASSLGNRDYGYTFGSGTRLTVV.

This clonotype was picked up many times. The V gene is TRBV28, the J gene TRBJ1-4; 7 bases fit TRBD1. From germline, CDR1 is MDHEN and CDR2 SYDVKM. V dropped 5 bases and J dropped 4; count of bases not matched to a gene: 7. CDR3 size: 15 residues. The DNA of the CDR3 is TGTGCCAGCAGTGGACAGGACAGGTTTAATGAAAAACTGTTTTTT. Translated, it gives CASSGQDRFNEKLFF.

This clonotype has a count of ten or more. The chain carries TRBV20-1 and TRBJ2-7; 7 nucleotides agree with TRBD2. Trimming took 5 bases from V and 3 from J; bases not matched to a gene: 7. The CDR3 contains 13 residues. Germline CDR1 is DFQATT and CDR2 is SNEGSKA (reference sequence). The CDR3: CSARGGLGYEQYF. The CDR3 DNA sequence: TGCAGTGCTCGCGGGGGTTTAGGCTACGAGCAGTACTTC.

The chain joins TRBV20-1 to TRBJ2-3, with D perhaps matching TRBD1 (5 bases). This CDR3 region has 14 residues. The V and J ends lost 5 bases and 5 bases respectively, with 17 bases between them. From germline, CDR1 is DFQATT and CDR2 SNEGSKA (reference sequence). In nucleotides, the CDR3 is TGCAGTGCTCGCTTCAGGGTGTGGGAAGATACGCAGTATTTT. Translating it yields CSARFRVWEDTQYF.

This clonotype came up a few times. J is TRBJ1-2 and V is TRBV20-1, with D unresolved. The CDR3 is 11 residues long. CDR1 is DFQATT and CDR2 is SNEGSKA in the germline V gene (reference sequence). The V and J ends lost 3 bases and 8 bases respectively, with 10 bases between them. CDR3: CSARVAWGYTF. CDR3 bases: TGCAGTGCTAGGGTTGCGTGGGGCTACACCTTC.